This T cell receptor beta chain was identified during a study of T cell repertoires in cytomegalovirus infection. Study-level information: Recently identified HLA-C-restricted CMV epitopes were among the peptides used. TCR beta signatures that were public indicated CMV infection and matching HLA type.

The CDR3 has 18 amino acids. The germline V gene has CDR1 MGHRA and CDR2 YSYEKL. V gave up 4 bases and J gave up 4 bases, with 23 bases separating them. Regarding this clonotype: What it binds is unknown.

MiXCR was run by TCRdb on the reads, yielding one entry per CDR3 protein. The table records some 900,000 distinct CDR3 sequences, approximately 32% of them present only once. Study-level findings and limits: HLA-C-restricted TCR beta clonotypes specific for CMV led the ex vivo response.

The clonotype originates from a human donor in good health (CMV status not recorded). Some clones in this sample may be carry-over from other donors' samples. The sample in question was cultured CD8+ T cells from PBMCs, obtained from culture after CMV antigen stimulation. The rearrangement joins TRBV4-1 to TRBJ2-4; D ambiguous. The CDR3 spells CASSPVDLTVELKNIQYF. DNA of the CDR3: TGCGCCAGCAGCCCTGTTGATTTGACGGTGGAGTTAAAAAACATTCAGTACTTC.